The 14 T cell receptor beta chains given below trace back to one sample, sequenced in a study of cytomegalovirus exposure and HLA in healthy donors. A multiplex PCR was run with 60 Vbeta primers and 13 Jbeta primers. The protocol was immunoSEQ multiplex PCR, while the TCRdb copy is restricted to in-frame clones and leaves out a portion. The table records about 230,000 clones, approximately 82% of them present only once. Sequenced sample: PBMCs. The receptor set was obtained from a woman in her forties in good health and CMV-seronegative.

With respect to this clone: One junction end does not reproduce the germline sequence, and a read error may be involved. The V call is TRBV7-7, the J call TRBJ1-1, with 7 bases that match TRBD1. Looked up from germline, CDR1 is SSHAT and CDR2 is FNYEAQ (reference sequence). The CDR3 covers 13 residues. CDR3 loop: CASSRDRNTEAFF. CDR3 bases: TGTGCTAGCAGCCGGGACAGGAACACTGAAGCTTTCTTT. The whole variable domain, remainder taken from reference TRBV7-7 and TRBJ1-1, is GAGVSQSPRYKVTKRGQDVTLRCDPISSHATLYWYQQALGQGPEFLTYFNYEAQPDKSGLPSDRFSAERPEGSISTLTIQRTEQRDSAMYRCASSRDRNTEAFFGQGTRLTVV.

This rearrangement joins TRBV7-2 to TRBJ2-3; D is unclear. The CDR3 totals 14 residues. Germline V gene sequence: CDR1 SGHTA, CDR2 FQGNSA. V gave up 3 bases and J gave up 1 base, with 8 bases separating them. The CDR3 region is CASSLTAGTDTQYF. Here the CDR3 DNA reads TGTGCCAGCAGCTTGACTGCGGGCACAGATACGCAGTATTTT.

This clone appeared a few times. The chain has TRBV4-3 and TRBJ2-7; D might be TRBD2 (5 bases). There are 15 residues in the CDR3. V lost 1 base to trimming and J lost 3 bases, with 13 bases between them. CDR1 is LGHNA, CDR2 YSLEER, per germline. The CDR3 spells CASSQAAGIGYEQYF. The CDR3 coding sequence is TGCGCCAGCAGCCAAGCCGCCGGGATTGGCTACGAGCAGTACTTC.

The CDR3 reads CASSLTVRGTGELFF. In nucleotides, the CDR3 is TGTGCCAGCAGCCTAACGGTCCGGGGAACCGGGGAGCTGTTTTTT. J is TRBJ2-2 and V is TRBV11-2; a weak D match, TRBD2 (5 bases). Germline CDR1 reads SGHAT; CDR2 reads FQNNGV. The CDR3 has 15 amino acids. V lost 5 bases to trimming and J lost 5 bases, with 15 bases between them.

The chain has TRBV9 and TRBJ2-3; 11 nucleotides line up with TRBD2. V was clipped by 0 bases and J by 2 bases; unmatched bases: 5. The CDR3 spans 17 residues. The germline gives CDR1 SGDLS, CDR2 YYNGEE. DNA for the CDR3: TGTGCCAGCAGCGTAGATCCTAGCGGGGGGCTCACAGATACGCAGTATTTT. This encodes CASSVDPSGGLTDTQYF.

V usage is TRBV5-1 and J usage is TRBJ2-3, with D possibly TRBD2 on 6 matching bases. The CDR3 covers 14 residues. Germline loops: CDR1 SGHRS, CDR2 YFSETQ. Deletions cut 0 bases from V and 1 base from J, with 6 bases between. The CDR3 loop is CASSLGEGTDTQYF. The CDR3 DNA is TGCGCCAGCAGCTTGGGGGAGGGCACAGATACGCAGTATTTT.

In its sample, this clone was seen a few times. This rearrangement joins TRBV6-6 to TRBJ1-1, with 7 bases fitting TRBD1. The V segment lost 5 bases and the J segment 4 bases; nucleotides outside the gene matches: 7. Per germline, CDR1 MNHNY and CDR2 SVGAGI (reference sequence). The CDR3 sequence is 14 residues long. The CDR3 DNA reads as TGTGCCAGCAGTAGCCCCCCAGGGGGCACTGAAGCTTTCTTT. This translates into CASSSPPGGTEAFF.

This chain uses TRBV25-1 with TRBJ1-5; 7 bases are a match to TRBD1. The CDR3 covers 16 residues. Unmatched junction bases numbered 6, after V lost 1 base and J lost 3 bases. Germline values: CDR1 MGHDK, CDR2 SYGVNS. This chain's CDR3 is CASSEWDSGDNQPQHF. As DNA, the CDR3 is TGTGCCAGCAGTGAATGGGACAGTGGGGACAATCAGCCCCAGCATTTT.

The chain has TRBV10-1 and TRBJ2-5, with no clear D. The CDR3 covers 11 residues. Per the germline V gene, CDR1 is WNHNN and CDR2 is SYGVQD (reference sequence). Trimming shortened V by 8 bases and J by 4 bases, and 8 bases separated the two germline ends. The CDR3 bases are TGCGCCAGCCCTGGGCTAGAGACCCAGTACTTC. The encoded protein is CASPGLETQYF.

The CDR3: CASRQTGTRQETQYF. CDR3 in DNA: TGTGCCAGCAGACAAACCGGGACACGTCAAGAGACCCAGTACTTC. This chain joins TRBV28 and TRBJ2-5; a weak D match, TRBD1 (6 bases). CDR1 is MDHEN and CDR2 is SYDVKM in the germline V gene. V was trimmed by 6 bases and J by 2 bases, leaving 16 bases between them. The CDR3 length is 15 residues.

This clone was picked up a small number of times. V is TRBV11-3 and J is TRBJ2-7; weak D call: TRBD1 (5 bases). The germline CDR1 and CDR2 sequences are SGHNT and YENEEA. There are 13 residues in the CDR3. The germline V and J ends were trimmed by 3 bases and 6 bases, with 12 bases remaining between them. CDR3 amino acids: CASSFLNGAEQYF. DNA for the CDR3: TGTGCCAGCAGCTTCCTCAATGGGGCCGAGCAGTACTTC.

The rearrangement uses TRBV11-2 and TRBJ1-1; 8 bases agree with TRBD1. The ends lost 1 base at V and 6 bases at J; junction bases unmatched: 7. The CDR3 is made up of 15 amino acids. The V gene's germline CDR1 is SGHAT and CDR2 FQNNGV. CDR3 loop: CASSLVGQGSSEAFF. CDR3 coding DNA: TGTGCCAGCAGCTTAGTCGGACAGGGTTCCTCTGAAGCTTTCTTT.

This clone was observed a few times. The chain has TRBV4-3 and TRBJ1-4; TRBD1 agrees at 7 bases. CDR1 and CDR2 from the germline V gene are LGHNA and YSLEER. The V gene end was trimmed by 4 bases and the J gene end by 5 bases; junction bases not matched to a gene: 13. The CDR3 has 17 residues. CDR3 DNA sequence: TGCGCCAGCAGCCCCATCACCTCCGGGGACAGCAATGAAAAACTGTTTTTT. This sequence encodes CASSPITSGDSNEKLFF.

The rearrangement links TRBV14 to TRBJ1-6; D might be TRBD1 (5 bases). V was pared by 4 bases and J by 8 bases, with 15 bases between. CDR1 is SGHDN, CDR2 FVKESK, per germline. The CDR3 length is 15 residues. Written as DNA, the CDR3 is TGTGCCAGCAGCCCGGGGGTCATATCGGATTCACCCCTCCACTTT. Translation gives CASSPGVISDSPLHF.